This T cell receptor (beta chain) stems from a study of beta chain features in type 1 diabetes. cDNA synthesis used the whole RNA isolate, giving expressed TCRB sequences. Sequencing was performed with immunoSEQ multiplex PCR; in TCRdb, only in-frame clones are kept and a portion is missing. This sample has 500,000 to 700,000 clones, with roughly a sixth found just once. On average, the one heparinised blood draw given by each donor was about 120 mL. Study-level findings and limits: There were fewer insertions and more deletions at the VDJ junctions of type 1 diabetes patients.

The CDR3 runs to 14 residues. Unmatched junction bases numbered 10, after V lost 3 bases and J lost 13 bases. CDR1 is SGHTA, CDR2 FQGNSA, per germline. On this clone itself: Its antigen is unidentified.

The V call is TRBV7-2, the J call TRBJ2-2, with 8 bases fitting TRBD1. The source is a man aged 18 to 29 in good health. Material: naive CD4+ T cells from blood. The CDR3 DNA reads TGTGCCAGCAGCTTCTACCGGGACAGGATGGGGCTGTTTTTT. Protein: CASSFYRDRMGLFF.